This T cell receptor (beta chain) emerged from a study of CD8 T cells in ankylosing spondylitis. Study findings and constraints: The disease-linked clones had a CD8+ phenotype and low blood frequencies. Several highly homologous variants made up a TCR beta motif, and this motif appeared characteristic of ankylosing spondylitis blood. As reported, disease-linked clones showed significant enrichment in matched ankylosing spondylitis synovial fluid.

Germline CDR1 and CDR2: DFQATT and SNEGSKA (reference sequence). The CDR3 consists of 13 residues. V dropped 5 bases and J dropped 4 bases, with 13 bases sitting between them. In its sample, this clonotype was seen a few times. Its antigen is not known. Preparation of TCR beta libraries was done by quantitative 5'-RACE with molecular barcodes. TCRdb redid the calling of the 5' RACE reads with MiXCR, one entry per CDR3 protein. The table lists roughly 440,000 distinct CDR3 sequences, about a sixth of them singletons. The TCR sequence derives from a male donor with ankylosing spondylitis. This chain joins TRBV20-1 and TRBJ2-3, with D possibly matching TRBD2 (5 bases). Specimen: blood, either unsorted or a sorted T cell fraction (not recorded which). In DNA form, the CDR3 reads TGCAGTGCTCACCTAGCTAGCTCAGATACGCAGTATTTT. Encoded protein: CSAHLASSDTQYF.